These T cell receptor beta chains were read from a single sample in a study of blood T cell repertoires in COVID-19. The method was immunoSEQ multiplex PCR; TCRdb's version includes in-frame clones alone and lacks a portion of them. Of almost 200,000 clones in the sample, approximately 88% were seen once. Sequenced material: PBMCs or T cells enriched from blood (not recorded which). These receptors were obtained from a woman in her late teens or twenties who had recovered from COVID-19. CDR3s include the opening cysteine and the closing phenylalanine or tryptophan. The order of the fields is clone size, V gene, D gene, J gene, CDR3 DNA, CDR3 protein. A D gene is named only where the DNA matches it firmly. Only some rows state a clone size, as once, few, many or a class for expanded clones.

>-|TRBV11-3|TRBD1|TRBJ2-2
TGTGCCAGCAGCTTGGGATACAGGGGAACAGGCGGTAATAGAGCTGGGGAGCTGTTTTTT
CASSLGYRGTGGNRAGELFF
>-|TRBV2|TRBD1|TRBJ1-2
TGTGCCAGCTTGGGACAGGGGGCATCTCGGTTTTATGGCTACACCTTC
CASLGQGASRFYGYTF
>-|TRBV5-1|TRBD1|TRBJ1-3
TGCGCCAGCAGCAGTGGACAGGGTAGGGGAAACACCATATATTTT
CASSSGQGRGNTIYF
>-|TRBV5-6|TRBD1|TRBJ2-7
TGTGCCAGCAGCTTCTACCGACAGGGCGGTGAGCAGTACTTC
CASSFYRQGGEQYF
>once|TRBV7-2|TRBD1|TRBJ1-1
TGTGCCAGCAGCTCTCGACAGGGGGCGCAGAGAGCTTTCTTT
CASSSRQGAQRAFF
>-|TRBV24-1|-|TRBJ1-5
TGTGCCACCGAAGACAGTCCTAATCAGCCCCAGCATTTT
CATEDSPNQPQHF
>-|TRBV7-9|-|TRBJ2-7
TGTGCCAGCAGCTTAGGAGCAGCTCGGGGATCCTACGAGCAGTACTTC
CASSLGAARGSYEQYF
>-|TRBV6-5|-|TRBJ1-2
TGTGCCAGCAGTCGGACCCAGGGCTATGGCTACACCTTC
CASSRTQGYGYTF
>-|TRBV6-5|-|TRBJ1-2
TGTGCCAGCAGCACTTATCGGGGAGGCGGCTACACCTTC
CASSTYRGGGYTF
>-|TRBV7-9|TRBD1|TRBJ2-1
TGTGCCAGCAGCTACAATGGGGACAGAACCTACAATGAGCAGTTCTTC
CASSYNGDRTYNEQFF
>-|TRBV24-1|-|TRBJ2-2
TGTGCCACCAGTGATTCGGTGGCGGGGAGCACCGGGGAGCTGTTTTTT
CATSDSVAGSTGELFF
>-|TRBV6-2/TRBV6-3|-|TRBJ1-6
TGTGCCAGCAGTTACTCGGAGGGGTGGGGATCACCCCTCCACTTT
CASSYSEGWGSPLHF
>-|TRBV20-1|-|TRBJ2-7
TGCAGTGCTTTAGTAGCCTACGAGCAGTACTTC
CSALVAYEQYF
>-|TRBV30|-|TRBJ2-2
TGTGCCTGGAGTGTACGAGGCTTGGATGCCGGGGAGCTGTTTTTT
CAWSVRGLDAGELFF
>-|TRBV5-4|-|TRBJ1-2
TGTGCCAGCAGCTTGTCCGGGCGGGATGGCTACACCTTC
CASSLSGRDGYTF
>-|TRBV5-6|TRBD1|TRBJ1-1
TGTGCCAGCAGCTTCCCGGGACAGGGAGATACTGAAGCTTTCTTT
CASSFPGQGDTEAFF
>once|TRBV6-5|TRBD1|TRBJ1-1
TGTGCCAGCAGGGGGACAGGGCCAAACACTGAAGCTTTCTTT
CASRGTGPNTEAFF
>-|TRBV7-2|-|TRBJ2-7
TGTGCCAGCAGCCAACCCGGGGGACTCTCAATTACGAAATACTACGAGCAGTACTTC
CASSQPGGLSITKYYEQYF
>once|TRBV12-3/TRBV12-4|-|TRBJ1-2
TGTGCCAGCAGTTTAGCGCTAAAAGGCTACACCTTC
CASSLALKGYTF
>-|TRBV10-2|TRBD1|TRBJ2-2
TGCGCCAGCAGTGGGACAGGGGGGGCCGGGGAGCTGTTTTTT
CASSGTGGAGELFF
>-|TRBV6-1|-|TRBJ2-7
TGTGCCAGCAGTGAAGGGTCAGAGGGTTACTACGAGCAGTACTTC
CASSEGSEGYYEQYF
>-|TRBV7-9|TRBD1|TRBJ2-7
TGTGCCAGCAGCTCGAAAAACAGGGGGCAGAACGAGCAGTACTTC
CASSSKNRGQNEQYF
>-|TRBV24-1|-|TRBJ1-2
TGTGCCACCAGTGACCCGACAGTTTACTATGGCTACACCTTC
CATSDPTVYYGYTF
>-|TRBV18|-|TRBJ1-1
TGTGCCAGCTCGGCGGGGAGCCAGGCGTTTGAAGCTTTCTTT
CASSAGSQAFEAFF
>-|TRBV7-2|-|TRBJ2-2
TGTGCCAGCAGCTTTTCGGTGAACACCGGGGAGCTGTTTTTT
CASSFSVNTGELFF
>-|TRBV14|TRBD2|TRBJ2-5
TGTGCCAGCAGTGTTTGGCGGGGGGGCCAAGAGACCCAGTACTTC
CASSVWRGGQETQYF
>once|TRBV6-2/TRBV6-3|-|TRBJ2-3
TGTGCCAGCAGTTACTCGATATGGCGGGGCACAGATACGCAGTATTTT
CASSYSIWRGTDTQYF
>-|TRBV11-2|TRBD2|TRBJ2-3
TGTGCCAGCAGCTTCAGGACTAGCGGGACAGATACGCAGTATTTT
CASSFRTSGTDTQYF
>-|TRBV9|TRBD1|TRBJ2-6
TGTGCCAGCAGTCAATCGGACAGGACCTCTGGGGCCAACGTCCTGACTTTC
CASSQSDRTSGANVLTF
>-|TRBV4-1|-|TRBJ2-1
TGCGCCAGCAGCCAAGATGGGGCAGTATCACTCTTC
CASSQDGAVSLF
>-|TRBV30|-|TRBJ1-3
TGTGCCTGGAGTGTACGTACAGGAGACACCATATATTTT
CAWSVRTGDTIYF
>-|TRBV28|TRBD1|TRBJ2-7
TGTGCCAGCAGTACCCCAGGGGGCAGCTACGAGCAGTACTTC
CASSTPGGSYEQYF
>-|TRBV5-4|-|TRBJ1-1
TGTGCCAGCAGCTTAGGGGGGAACACTGAAGCTTTCTTT
CASSLGGNTEAFF
>once|TRBV6-1|-|TRBJ2-7
TGTGCCAGCAGTGAAGCAGGACAGCCATACTACGAGCAGTACTTC
CASSEAGQPYYEQYF
>once|TRBV7-9|TRBD1|TRBJ1-3
TGTGCCAGCAGCAACGACAGGGCCTCTGGAAACACCATATATTTT
CASSNDRASGNTIYF
>-|TRBV5-8|-|TRBJ2-5
TGTGCCAGCAGCTTGGACGGGTCAGCCACTCTACAAGAGACCCAGTACTTC
CASSLDGSATLQETQYF
>-|TRBV2|-|TRBJ1-1
TGTGCCAGCAACAAGTCGCCCAACACTGAAGCTTTCTTT
CASNKSPNTEAFF
>-|TRBV7-9|-|TRBJ1-2
TGTGCCAGCAGCTTACCGGAGCGGACAGTACTATGGGGCTACACCTTC
CASSLPERTVLWGYTF
>-|TRBV30|TRBD1|TRBJ2-7
TGTGCCTGGAGAACTAGAGGGGGCGGTTACGAGCAGTACTTC
CAWRTRGGGYEQYF
>once|TRBV11-2|-|TRBJ1-2
TGTGCCAGCAGCTTAAACGGGGGTAACTATGGCTACACCTTC
CASSLNGGNYGYTF